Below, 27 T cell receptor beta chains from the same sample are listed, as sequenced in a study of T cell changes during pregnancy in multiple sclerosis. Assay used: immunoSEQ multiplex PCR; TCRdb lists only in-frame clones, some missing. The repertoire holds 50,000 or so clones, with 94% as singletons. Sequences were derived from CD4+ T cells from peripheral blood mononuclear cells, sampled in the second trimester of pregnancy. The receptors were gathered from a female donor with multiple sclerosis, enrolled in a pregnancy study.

The CDR3 loop reads CASSAGQETGELFF. Here the CDR3 DNA reads TGTGCCAGCAGTGCGGGACAGGAGACCGGGGAGCTGTTTTTT. The gene calls are TRBV6-4 and TRBJ2-2; TRBD1 agrees at 8 bases. V lost 4 bases, J lost 5 bases, and 3 bases stayed unmatched. The CDR3 loop spans 14 amino acids. Germline lookup yields CDR1 MRHNA and CDR2 SNTAGT.

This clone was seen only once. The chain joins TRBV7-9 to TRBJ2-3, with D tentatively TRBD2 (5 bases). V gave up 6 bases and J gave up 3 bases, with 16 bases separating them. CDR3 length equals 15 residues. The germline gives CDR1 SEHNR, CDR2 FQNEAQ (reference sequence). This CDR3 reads CASRRGGVETDTQYF. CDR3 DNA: TGTGCCAGCAGGAGAGGAGGCGTAGAAACAGATACGCAGTATTTT.

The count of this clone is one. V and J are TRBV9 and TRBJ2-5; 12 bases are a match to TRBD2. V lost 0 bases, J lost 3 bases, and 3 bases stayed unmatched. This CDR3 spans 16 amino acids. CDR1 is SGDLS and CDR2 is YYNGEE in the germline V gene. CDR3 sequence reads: CASSVGLAGGEETQYF. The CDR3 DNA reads TGTGCCAGCAGCGTAGGTCTAGCGGGGGGGGAAGAGACCCAGTACTTC.

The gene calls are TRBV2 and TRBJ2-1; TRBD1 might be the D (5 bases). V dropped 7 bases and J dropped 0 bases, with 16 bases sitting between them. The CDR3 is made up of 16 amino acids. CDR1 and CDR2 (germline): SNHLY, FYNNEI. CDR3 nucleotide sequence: TGTGCCAGCACCGACGAAGGGGTGAGCTCCTACAATGAGCAGTTCTTC. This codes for CASTDEGVSSYNEQFF.

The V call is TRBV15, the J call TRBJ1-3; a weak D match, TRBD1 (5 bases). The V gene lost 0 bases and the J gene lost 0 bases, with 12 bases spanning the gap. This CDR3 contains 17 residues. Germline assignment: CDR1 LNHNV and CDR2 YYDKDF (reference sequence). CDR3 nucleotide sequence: TGTGCCACCAGCAGAGATTCAGGACAACACTCTGGAAACACCATATATTTT. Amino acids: CATSRDSGQHSGNTIYF.

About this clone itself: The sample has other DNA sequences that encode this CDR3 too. The DNA for the CDR3 is TGTGCCAGTAGCCAATTTAAACAGGGGTTCACTGAAGCTTTCTTT. Translation: CASSQFKQGFTEAFF. V gene TRBV19 combines with J gene TRBJ1-1, with TRBD1 matching over 7 bases. V lost 6 bases to trimming and J lost 4 bases; unmatched junction nucleotides: 11. CDR3 length: 15 residues. The germline V gene encodes CDR1 LNHDA and CDR2 SQIVND (reference sequence).

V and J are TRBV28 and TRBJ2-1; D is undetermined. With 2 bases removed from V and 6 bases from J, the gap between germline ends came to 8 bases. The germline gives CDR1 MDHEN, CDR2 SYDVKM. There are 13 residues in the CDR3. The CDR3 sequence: CASSLGPFNEQFF. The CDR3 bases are TGTGCCAGCAGTTTAGGGCCATTCAATGAGCAGTTCTTC.

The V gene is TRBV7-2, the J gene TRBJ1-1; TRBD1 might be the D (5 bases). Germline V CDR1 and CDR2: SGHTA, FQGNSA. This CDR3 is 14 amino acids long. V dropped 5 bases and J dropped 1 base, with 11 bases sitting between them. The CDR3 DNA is TGTGCCAGCAGCCCAGGTAGGGGGAACACTGAAGCTTTCTTT. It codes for CASSPGRGNTEAFF.

CDR3 nucleotide sequence: TGTGCCAGCAGTTTCGCCAGGGTAGGCGAGCAGTACTTC. Translation gives CASSFARVGEQYF. J is TRBJ2-7 and V is TRBV27; D may be TRBD1 (5 bases). Trimming pared 3 bases from V and 6 bases from J, leaving 12 bases between. CDR1 is MNHEY, CDR2 SMNVEV, per germline (reference sequence). CDR3 length: 13 residues.

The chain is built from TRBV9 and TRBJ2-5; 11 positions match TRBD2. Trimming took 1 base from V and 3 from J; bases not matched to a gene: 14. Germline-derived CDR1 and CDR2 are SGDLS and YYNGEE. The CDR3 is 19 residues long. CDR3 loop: CASSVSSGAPGLAEETQYF. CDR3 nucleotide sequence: TGTGCCAGCAGCGTATCTAGTGGCGCGCCGGGACTAGCGGAAGAGACCCAGTACTTC.

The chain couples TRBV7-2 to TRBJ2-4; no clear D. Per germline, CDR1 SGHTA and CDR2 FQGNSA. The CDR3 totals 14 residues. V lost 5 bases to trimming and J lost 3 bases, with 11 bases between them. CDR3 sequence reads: CASSREVGKNIQYF. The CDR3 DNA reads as TGTGCCAGCAGCCGAGAGGTGGGCAAAAACATTCAGTACTTC.

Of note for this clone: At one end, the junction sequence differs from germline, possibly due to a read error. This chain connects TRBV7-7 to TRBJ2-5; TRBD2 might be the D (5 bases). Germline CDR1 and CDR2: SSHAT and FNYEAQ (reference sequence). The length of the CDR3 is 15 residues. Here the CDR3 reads CASSLALGARETQYF. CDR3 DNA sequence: TGTGCTAGCAGCTTAGCGCTGGGCGCCCGCGAGACCCAGTACTTC.

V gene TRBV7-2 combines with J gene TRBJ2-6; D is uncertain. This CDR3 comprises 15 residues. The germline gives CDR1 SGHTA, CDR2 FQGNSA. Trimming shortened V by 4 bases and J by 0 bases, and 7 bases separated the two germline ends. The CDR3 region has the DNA TGTGCCAGCAGCTCTAGAGCCTCTGGGGCCAACGTCCTGACTTTC. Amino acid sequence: CASSSRASGANVLTF.

CDR3 sequence reads: CASSKRTGGYNQPQHF. The CDR3 DNA sequence: TGTGCCAGCAGCAAAAGGACAGGCGGATACAATCAGCCCCAGCATTTT. This chain joins TRBV7-6 and TRBJ1-5; 7 bases are shared with TRBD1. The CDR3 runs 16 residues. After removal of 5 bases from V and 3 bases from J, the junction contained 10 bases not matched to a gene. Germline V CDR1 and CDR2: SGHVS, FNYEAQ.

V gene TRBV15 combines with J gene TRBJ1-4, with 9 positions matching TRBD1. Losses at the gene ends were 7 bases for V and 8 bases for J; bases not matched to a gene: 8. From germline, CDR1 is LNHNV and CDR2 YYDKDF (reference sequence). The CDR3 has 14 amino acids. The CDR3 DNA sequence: TGTGCCACCATCGGGGACAGGGCGAGAGAAAAACTGTTTTTT. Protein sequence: CATIGDRAREKLFF. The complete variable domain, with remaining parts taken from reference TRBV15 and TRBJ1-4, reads DAMVIQNPRYQVTQFGKPVTLSCSQTLNHNVMYWYQQKSSQAPKLLFHYYDKDFNNEADTPDNFQSRRPNTSFCFLDIRSPGLGDTAMYLCATIGDRAREKLFFGSGTQLSVL.

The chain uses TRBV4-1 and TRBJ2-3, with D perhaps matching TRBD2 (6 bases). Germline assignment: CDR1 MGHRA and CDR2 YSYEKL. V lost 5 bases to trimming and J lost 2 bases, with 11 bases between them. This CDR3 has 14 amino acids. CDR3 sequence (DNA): TGCGCCAGCAGCGGGACTCAGAACACAGATACGCAGTATTTT. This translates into CASSGTQNTDTQYF.

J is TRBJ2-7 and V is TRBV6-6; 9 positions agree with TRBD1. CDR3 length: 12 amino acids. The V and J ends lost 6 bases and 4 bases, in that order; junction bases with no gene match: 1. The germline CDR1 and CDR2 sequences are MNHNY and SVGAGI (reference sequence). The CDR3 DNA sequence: TGTGCCAGCAGACAGGGGGCGTACGAGCAGTACTTC. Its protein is CASRQGAYEQYF.

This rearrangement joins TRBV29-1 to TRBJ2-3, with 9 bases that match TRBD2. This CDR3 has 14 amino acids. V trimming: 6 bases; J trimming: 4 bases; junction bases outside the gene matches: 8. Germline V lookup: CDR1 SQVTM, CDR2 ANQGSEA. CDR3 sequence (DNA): TGCAGCGTAGCGGGGGGCCGGGGACCAGATACGCAGTATTTT. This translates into CSVAGGRGPDTQYF.

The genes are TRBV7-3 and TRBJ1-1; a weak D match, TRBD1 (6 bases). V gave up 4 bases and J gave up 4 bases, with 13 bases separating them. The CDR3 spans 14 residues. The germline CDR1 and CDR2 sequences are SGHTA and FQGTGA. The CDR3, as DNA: TGTGCCAGCAGCTCTCAGGGGCAGGCCACTGAAGCTTTCTTT. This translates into CASSSQGQATEAFF.

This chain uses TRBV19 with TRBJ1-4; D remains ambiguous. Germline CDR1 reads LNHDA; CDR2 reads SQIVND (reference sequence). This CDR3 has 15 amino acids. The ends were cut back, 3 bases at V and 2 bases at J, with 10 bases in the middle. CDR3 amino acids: CASSIPGETNEKLFF. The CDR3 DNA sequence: TGTGCCAGTAGTATCCCTGGGGAGACTAATGAAAAACTGTTTTTT.

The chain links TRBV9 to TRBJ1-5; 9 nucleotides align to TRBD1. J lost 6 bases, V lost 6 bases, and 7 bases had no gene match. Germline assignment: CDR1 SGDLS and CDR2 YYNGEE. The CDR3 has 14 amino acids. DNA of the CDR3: TGTGCCAGCATGGGGAGGGGACAGGGTCAGCCCCAGCATTTT. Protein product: CASMGRGQGQPQHF. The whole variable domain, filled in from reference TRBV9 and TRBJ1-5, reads DSGVTQTPKHLITATGQRVTLRCSPRSGDLSVYWYQQSLDQGLQFLIQYYNGEERAKGNILERFSAQQFPDLHSELNLSSLELGDSALYFCASMGRGQGQPQHFGDGTRLSIL.

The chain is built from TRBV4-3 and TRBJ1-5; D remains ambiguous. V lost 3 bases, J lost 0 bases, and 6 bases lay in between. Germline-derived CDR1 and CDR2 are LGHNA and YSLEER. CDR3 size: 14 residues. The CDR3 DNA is TGCGCCAGCAGCCAGAGTTATAGCAATCAGCCCCAGCATTTT. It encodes CASSQSYSNQPQHF.

The CDR3, as DNA: TGTGCCAGCTCACCGGGCAGCTCCTACAATGAGCAGTTCTTC. It encodes CASSPGSSYNEQFF. This sequence joins TRBV18 and TRBJ2-1; D call uncertain. The ends were cut back, 3 bases at V and 0 bases at J, with 6 bases in the middle. CDR3 size: 14 residues. From germline, CDR1 is KGHSH and CDR2 LQKENI.

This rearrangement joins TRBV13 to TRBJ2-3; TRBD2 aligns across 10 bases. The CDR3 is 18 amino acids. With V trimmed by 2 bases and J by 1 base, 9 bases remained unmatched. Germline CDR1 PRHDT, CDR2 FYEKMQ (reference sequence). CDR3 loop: CASSLIALAGARTDTQYF. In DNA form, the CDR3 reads TGTGCCAGCAGCTTAATTGCCCTAGCGGGGGCCCGCACAGATACGCAGTATTTT.

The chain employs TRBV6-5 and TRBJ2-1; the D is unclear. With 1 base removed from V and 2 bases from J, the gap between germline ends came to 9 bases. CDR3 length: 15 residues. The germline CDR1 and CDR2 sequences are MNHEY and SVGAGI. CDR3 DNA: TGTGCCAGCAGTTACTACCCGAGAGCCTACAATGAGCAGTTCTTC. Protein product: CASSYYPRAYNEQFF.

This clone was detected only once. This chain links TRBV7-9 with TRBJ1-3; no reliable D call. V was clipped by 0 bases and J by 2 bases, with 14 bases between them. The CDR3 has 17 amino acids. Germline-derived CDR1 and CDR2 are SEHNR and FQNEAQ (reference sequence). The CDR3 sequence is CASSLASFQAPGNTIYF. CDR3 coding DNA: TGTGCCAGCAGCTTAGCCAGTTTCCAGGCGCCTGGAAACACCATATATTTT.

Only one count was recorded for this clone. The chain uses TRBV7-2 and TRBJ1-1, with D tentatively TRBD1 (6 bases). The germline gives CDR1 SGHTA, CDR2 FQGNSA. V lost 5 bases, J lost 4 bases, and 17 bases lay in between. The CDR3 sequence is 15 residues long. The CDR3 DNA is TGTGCCAGCAGCGCCCAACAGGGAGGGGGCACTGAAGCTTTCTTT. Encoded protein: CASSAQQGGGTEAFF. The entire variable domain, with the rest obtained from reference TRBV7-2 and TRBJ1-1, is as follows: GAGVSQSPSNKVTEKGKDVELRCDPISGHTALYWYRQSLGQGLEFLIYFQGNSAPDKSGLPSDRFSAERTGGSVSTLTIQRTQQEDSAVYLCASSAQQGGGTEAFFGQGTRLTVV.